This T cell receptor beta chain was captured by sequencing in a study of blood T cell repertoires in COVID-19. Study context: PBMCs, B-cell-depleted T cells, or T cells provided the cDNA or gDNA that made up the material.

The trim removed 4 bases at V and 4 bases at J, leaving 4 bases unmatched. The germline gives CDR1 SNHLY, CDR2 FYNNEI. This CDR3 is 14 amino acids long. The assay was immunoSEQ multiplex PCR, and TCRdb's table has in-frame clones only and misses some. The sample lists 150,000 to 190,000 clones, roughly 85% seen once, with more than 6.5% in the top ten. Material: peripheral blood. The V gene is TRBV2, the J gene TRBJ2-7, with 10 bases lining up with TRBD1. This TCR was recovered from a woman between 55 and 75 years old with COVID-19, enrolled during active disease. The CDR3 sequence: CASSGTGGRYEQYF. The CDR3 DNA follows: TGTGCCAGCAGTGGGACAGGGGGAAGATACGAGCAGTACTTC.